The T cell receptor beta chain under discussion was sequenced for a study of T cells in Graves' hyperthyroidism and ophthalmopathy. Study-level background: Peripheral blood was collected at initial diagnosis, before any treatment.

The germline gives CDR1 MDHEN, CDR2 SYDVKM. Trimming removed 4 bases from V and 7 bases from J, with 14 bases in between. The CDR3 is 14 residues long. Uncontrolled infection, other autoimmune disease, pregnancy and lactation each barred patients from inclusion. The diagnoses drew upon clinical symptoms, serum thyroxine and TRAb, thyroid ultrasound and orbital computed tomography. Fresh peripheral blood, approximately 9.1 ml, was the source of the PBMCs. Researchers amplified the TCR beta CDR3 regions from RNA transcripts. In the first-round RT-PCR of the TCR CDR3, the HTBI primer set was used. MiXCR was run by TCRdb on the multiplex PCR reads, yielding one entry per CDR3 protein. This sample has about 520,000 distinct CDR3 sequences, with around 22% found just once.

The sequenced material came from blood. This TCR was sampled from a woman in her 30s with Graves' ophthalmopathy. The chain combines TRBV28 with TRBJ1-5; D gene uncertain. The CDR3 reads CASSWARLSQPQHF. In DNA form, the CDR3 reads TGTGCCAGCAGTTGGGCCCGGCTTTCGCAGCCCCAGCATTTT.